The clone carrying this T cell receptor beta chain was counted only a few times. Its antigen is as yet unknown. The entry originates in a study of identical twins. Study findings and constraints: Whereas memory repertoires showed no such difference, abundant cord blood beta clonotypes carried fewer insertions. Invariant populations such as MAIT and iNKT cells could partly muddle zero-insertion analyses. Recombination models fit unrelated individuals' TCR alpha sharing but underestimated twins'.

Every sampled donor was Caucasian and healthy. TCRdb passed the 5' RACE reads through MiXCR, listing each CDR3 protein once. The data hold 650,000 to 800,000 distinct CDR3 sequences, with less than 10% observed a single time. Germline CDR1 DFQATT, CDR2 SNEGSKA (reference sequence). Between the trimmed V and J ends, which lost 0 bases and 0 bases, there was a span of 10 bases. CDR3 size: 15 residues. These data were likewise used in another study, on yellow fever vaccine responses in identical twins.

Sequenced sample: PBMCs. The rearrangement links TRBV20-1 to TRBJ2-3; D call uncertain. The TCR was taken from a woman aged 18-30 years in good health. CDR3 DNA: TGCAGTGCTAGAGATAGTCGGTCAAGCACAGATACGCAGTATTTT. Encoded protein: CSARDSRSSTDTQYF.